This TCR beta chain is from a study of T cells in Graves' hyperthyroidism and ophthalmopathy. Clinical symptoms, serum thyroxine and TRAb, thyroid ultrasound and orbital computed tomography were used for the diagnoses. A roughly 10 ml volume of fresh peripheral blood provided the PBMCs. TCR beta CDR3 region amplification was performed from RNA transcripts. First-round RT-PCR with HTBI primers amplified the TCR CDR3 region. TCRdb reprocessed the multiplex PCR reads with MiXCR, giving one entry per CDR3 protein. In the table there are some 620,000 distinct CDR3 sequences, about a sixth of which are singletons. In the case of this clonotype: Antigen specificity is unknown.

Study-level points and caveats: Blood shared most expanded thyroid clonotypes above 0.001.

The receptor was derived from a woman in her twenties or thirties with Graves' hyperthyroidism. Sequenced material: blood.

The CDR3 loop is CASSLQPGGDYEQYF. DNA for the CDR3: TGTGCCAGCAGCTTACAACCGGGGGGAGACTACGAGCAGTACTTC. This chain links TRBV7-2 with TRBJ2-7; 7 nucleotides line up with TRBD2. The CDR3 is 15 residues long. V trimming: 2 bases; J trimming: 3 bases; junction bases outside the gene matches: 7. The germline gives CDR1 SGHTA, CDR2 FQGNSA.